The sequence of this T cell receptor (beta chain) was determined in a study of blood T cell repertoires in COVID-19 (dated by TCRdb to the early 2020s). Regarding the study in general: Samples from collaborators originated in the United States, Italy and Spain and spanned both the acute and convalescent phases of COVID-19. Where available, HLA class I and class II types were obtained from metadata supplied by the sample provider rather than from assay-based typing. The repertoires were made available in a free public database intended to serve as a resource for research on the immune response to SARS-CoV-2. The material from the prospective study consisted of cDNA or gDNA derived from T cells, B-cell-depleted T cells, or PBMCs. The samples were drawn from two sources: the first 160 participants of the ongoing ImmuneRACE study, and fewer than 1,500 subjects contributed by 6 global collaborators. A de-identified subject ID, COVID-19 status, age in years and sex were almost always included in the sample metadata. Subjects who had been exposed to COVID-19, were actively infected with it, or had recovered from it provided the deeply sampled blood TCRbeta repertoires that made up the dataset. Overall study outcomes, separate from this receptor: The quantity of clinical and demographic metadata differed by source and by participant and was supplied without curation.

With respect to this clone: Its antigen is unknown. No clone much larger than this one lies a single base away; base qualities are absent.

The immunoSEQ Assay, a bias-controlled multiplex PCR, was used to amplify TCRbeta CDR3 regions from genomic DNA. Per the authors' processing: Within the assay, amplification of reference gene primers was used to estimate how many nucleated cells each sample contained. Sequence reads were collapsed and filtered to measure the absolute abundance of every unique TCRbeta CDR3 rearrangement. Productive Simpson clonality was computed per sample as the square root of Simpson's diversity index over productive rearrangements. TCRdb provides this immuneACCESS table in a form limited to in-frame rearrangements. Some clones are lacking; in checked studies, under half of them reflect an unresolved V gene, and why the rest are absent is not known. Clone size and V and J calls were adopted from that table, with D and trimming inferred from the DNA. The sample table contains roughly 73,000 clones; only one count was recorded for about 88% of them. The ten largest clones represent roughly 1.5% of the sample.

At the junction V is shortened by 0 bases and J by 5 bases; bases outside the gene matches: 2. According to the germline V gene, CDR1 reads SGHRS and CDR2 reads YFSETQ. Spanning cysteine to phenylalanine, the CDR3 consists of 14 amino acids. The sequence is cut down to CDR3 DNA, 42 bases in frame from base 1. Whole blood was collected in K2EDTA tubes by collaborating institutions according to the institutions' own protocols. Collaborator samples were shipped for TCRbeta analysis as frozen whole blood, isolated PBMCs, or DNA extracted from either sample type. The chain employs TRBV5-1 and TRBJ2-1, with 7 bases aligning to TRBD2. This receptor was identified in a human donor in a cohort sampled during active COVID-19. Sequencing was performed on peripheral blood. The CDR3 protein: CASSLAGTNNEQFF. In nucleotides, the sequence is TGCGCCAGCAGCTTGGCCGGGACTAACAATGAGCAGTTCTTC. Reference TRBV5-1 and TRBJ2-1 genes cover what lies past the CDR3, so the full variable domain is KAGVTQTPRYLIKTRGQQVTLSCSPISGHRSVSWYQQTPGQGLQFLFEYFSETQRNKGNFPGRFSGRQFSNSRSEMNVSTLELGDSALYLCASSLAGTNNEQFFGPGTRLTVL.